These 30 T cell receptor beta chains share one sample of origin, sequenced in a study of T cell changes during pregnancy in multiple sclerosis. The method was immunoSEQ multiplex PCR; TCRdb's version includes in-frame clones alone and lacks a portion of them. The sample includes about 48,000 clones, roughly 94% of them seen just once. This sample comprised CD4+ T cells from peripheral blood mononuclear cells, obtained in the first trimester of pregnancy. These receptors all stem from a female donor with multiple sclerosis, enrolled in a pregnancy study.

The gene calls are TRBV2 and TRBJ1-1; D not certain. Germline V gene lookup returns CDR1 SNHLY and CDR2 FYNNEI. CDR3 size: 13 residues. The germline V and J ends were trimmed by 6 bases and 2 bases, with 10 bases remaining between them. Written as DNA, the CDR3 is TGTGCCAGCAGCCTCTACTTTAACACTGAAGCTTTCTTT. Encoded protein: CASSLYFNTEAFF.

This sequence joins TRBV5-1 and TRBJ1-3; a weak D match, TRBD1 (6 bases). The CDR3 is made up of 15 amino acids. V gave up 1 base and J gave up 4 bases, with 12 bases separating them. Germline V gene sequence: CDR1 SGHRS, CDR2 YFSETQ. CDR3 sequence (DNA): TGCGCCAGCAGCTTGCTGGGGGCGCAAGGAAACACCATATATTTT. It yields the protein CASSLLGAQGNTIYF.

The CDR3 coding sequence is TGTGCCAGCAGCCAAGACCGGACTAGCGGGCAGTTCTTC. This sequence encodes CASSQDRTSGQFF. The rearrangement uses TRBV5-4 and TRBJ2-1; 10 bases align to TRBD2. The length of the CDR3 is 13 residues. With V trimmed by 4 bases and J by 12 bases, 7 bases remained unmatched. Germline V lookup: CDR1 SGHNT, CDR2 YYREEE (reference sequence).

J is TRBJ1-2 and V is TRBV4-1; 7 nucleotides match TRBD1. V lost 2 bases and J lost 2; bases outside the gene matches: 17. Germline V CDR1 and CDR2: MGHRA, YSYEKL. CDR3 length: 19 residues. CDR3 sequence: CASSQPRPGQRISNYGYTF. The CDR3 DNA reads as TGCGCCAGCAGCCAACCCCGGCCGGGACAGAGGATATCAAACTATGGCTACACCTTC.

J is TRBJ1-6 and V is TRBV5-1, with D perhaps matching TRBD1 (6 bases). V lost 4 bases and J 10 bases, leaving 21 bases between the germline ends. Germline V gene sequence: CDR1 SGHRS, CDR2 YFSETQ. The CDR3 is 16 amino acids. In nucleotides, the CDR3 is TGCGCCAGCAGCCTACCCCCGGGGGGCGCAGGATCACCCCTCCACTTT. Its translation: CASSLPPGGAGSPLHF. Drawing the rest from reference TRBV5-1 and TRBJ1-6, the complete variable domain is KAGVTQTPRYLIKTRGQQVTLSCSPISGHRSVSWYQQTPGQGLQFLFEYFSETQRNKGNFPGRFSGRQFSNSRSEMNVSTLELGDSALYLCASSLPPGGAGSPLHFGNGTRLTVT.

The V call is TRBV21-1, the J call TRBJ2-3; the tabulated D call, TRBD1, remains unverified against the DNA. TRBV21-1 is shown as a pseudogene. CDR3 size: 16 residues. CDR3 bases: TGTGCCAGCAGCAAAGGACCGACAGGGTTAGGAGATACGCAGTATTTT. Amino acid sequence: CASSKGPTGLGDTQYF.

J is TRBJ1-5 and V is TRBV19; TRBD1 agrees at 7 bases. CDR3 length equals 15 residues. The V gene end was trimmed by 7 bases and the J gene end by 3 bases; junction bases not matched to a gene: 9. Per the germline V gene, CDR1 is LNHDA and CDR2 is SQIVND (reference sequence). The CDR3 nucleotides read TGTGCCAGTACCCCAGGACAGGCGACCAATCAGCCCCAGCATTTT. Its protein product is CASTPGQATNQPQHF.

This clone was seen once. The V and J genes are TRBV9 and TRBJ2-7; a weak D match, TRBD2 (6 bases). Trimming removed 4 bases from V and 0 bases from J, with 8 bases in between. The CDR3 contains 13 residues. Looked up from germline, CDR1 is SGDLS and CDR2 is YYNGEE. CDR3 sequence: CASSIGSSYEQYF. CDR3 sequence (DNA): TGTGCCAGCAGCATCGGGAGCTCCTACGAGCAGTACTTC. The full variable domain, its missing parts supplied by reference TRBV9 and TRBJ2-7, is DSGVTQTPKHLITATGQRVTLRCSPRSGDLSVYWYQQSLDQGLQFLIQYYNGEERAKGNILERFSAQQFPDLHSELNLSSLELGDSALYFCASSIGSSYEQYFGPGTRLTVT.

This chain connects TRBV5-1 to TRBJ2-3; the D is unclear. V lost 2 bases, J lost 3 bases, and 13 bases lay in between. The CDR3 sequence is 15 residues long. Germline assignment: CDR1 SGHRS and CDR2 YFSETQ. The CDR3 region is CASSFENTYTDTQYF. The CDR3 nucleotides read TGCGCCAGCAGCTTCGAAAATACATATACAGATACGCAGTATTTT.

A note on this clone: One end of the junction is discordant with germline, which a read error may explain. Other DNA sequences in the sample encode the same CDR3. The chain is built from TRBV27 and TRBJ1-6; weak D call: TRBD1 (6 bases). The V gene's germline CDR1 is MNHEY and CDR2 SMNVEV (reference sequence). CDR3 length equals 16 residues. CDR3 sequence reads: CASSLSPRGGNSPLHF. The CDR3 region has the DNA TGTGCCAGCAGTTTATCTCCCAGGGGTGGTAATTCACCCCTCCACTTC.

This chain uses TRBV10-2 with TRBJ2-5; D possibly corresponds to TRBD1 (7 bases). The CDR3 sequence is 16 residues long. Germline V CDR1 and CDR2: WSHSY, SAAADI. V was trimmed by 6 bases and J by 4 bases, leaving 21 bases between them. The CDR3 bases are TGCGCCAGCAGCAGACAGGGACTCGGGATTGTAGAGACCCAGTACTTC. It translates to CASSRQGLGIVETQYF.

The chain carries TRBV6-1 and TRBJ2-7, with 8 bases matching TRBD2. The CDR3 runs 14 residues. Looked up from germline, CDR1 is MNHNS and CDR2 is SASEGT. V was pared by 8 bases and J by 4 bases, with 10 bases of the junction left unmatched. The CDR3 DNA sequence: TGTGCCAGCGCCCTGGGCGCGGGGGGTTACGAGCAGTACTTC. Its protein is CASALGAGGYEQYF.

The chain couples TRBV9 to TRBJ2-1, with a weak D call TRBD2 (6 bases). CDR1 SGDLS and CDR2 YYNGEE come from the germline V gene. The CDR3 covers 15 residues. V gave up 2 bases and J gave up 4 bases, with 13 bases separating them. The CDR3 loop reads CASSVSSGAYNEQFF. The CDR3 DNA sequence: TGTGCCAGCAGCGTGAGTAGCGGAGCTTACAATGAGCAGTTCTTC.

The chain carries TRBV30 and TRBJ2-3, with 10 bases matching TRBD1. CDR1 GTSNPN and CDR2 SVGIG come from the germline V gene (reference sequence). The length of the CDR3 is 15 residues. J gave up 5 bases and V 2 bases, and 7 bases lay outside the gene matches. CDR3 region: CAWSLDRGHGDTQYF. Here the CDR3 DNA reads TGTGCCTGGAGTCTCGACAGGGGGCATGGAGATACGCAGTATTTT.

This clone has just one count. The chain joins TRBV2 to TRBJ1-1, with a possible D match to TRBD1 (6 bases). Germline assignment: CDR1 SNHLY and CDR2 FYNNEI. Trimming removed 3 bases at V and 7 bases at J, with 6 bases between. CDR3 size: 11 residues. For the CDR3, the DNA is TGTGCCAGCAGTGACAGGGGTGAAGCTTTCTTT. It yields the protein CASSDRGEAFF.

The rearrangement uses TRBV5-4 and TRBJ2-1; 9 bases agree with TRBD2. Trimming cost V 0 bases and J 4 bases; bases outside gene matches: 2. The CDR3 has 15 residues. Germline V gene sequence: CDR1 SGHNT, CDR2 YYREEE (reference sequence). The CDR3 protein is CASSLASGEYNEQFF. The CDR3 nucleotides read TGTGCCAGCAGCTTGGCTAGCGGGGAGTACAATGAGCAGTTCTTC.

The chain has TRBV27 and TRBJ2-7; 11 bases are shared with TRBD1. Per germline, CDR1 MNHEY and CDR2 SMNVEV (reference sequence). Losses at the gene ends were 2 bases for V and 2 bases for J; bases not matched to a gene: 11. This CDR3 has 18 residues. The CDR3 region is CASSLLGRGQGVTYEQYF. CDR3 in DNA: TGTGCCAGCAGTTTACTGGGGAGGGGACAGGGGGTTACCTACGAGCAGTACTTC.

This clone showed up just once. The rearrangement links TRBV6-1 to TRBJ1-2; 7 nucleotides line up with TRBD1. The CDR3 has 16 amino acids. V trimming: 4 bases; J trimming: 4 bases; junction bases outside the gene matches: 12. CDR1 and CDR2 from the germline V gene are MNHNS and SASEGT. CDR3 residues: CASSAAPLTGRYGYTF. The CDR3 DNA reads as TGTGCCAGCAGTGCTGCCCCGCTGACAGGGCGCTATGGCTACACCTTC.

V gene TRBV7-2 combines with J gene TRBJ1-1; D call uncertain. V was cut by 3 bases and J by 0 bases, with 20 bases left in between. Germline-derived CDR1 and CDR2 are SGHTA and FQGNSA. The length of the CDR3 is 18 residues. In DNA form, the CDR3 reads TGTGCCAGCAGCTTTTTCGGTGTTCCGCGCCTCATGAACACTGAAGCTTTCTTT. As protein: CASSFFGVPRLMNTEAFF. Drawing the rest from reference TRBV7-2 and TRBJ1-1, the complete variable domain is GAGVSQSPSNKVTEKGKDVELRCDPISGHTALYWYRQSLGQGLEFLIYFQGNSAPDKSGLPSDRFSAERTGGSVSTLTIQRTQQEDSAVYLCASSFFGVPRLMNTEAFFGQGTRLTVV.

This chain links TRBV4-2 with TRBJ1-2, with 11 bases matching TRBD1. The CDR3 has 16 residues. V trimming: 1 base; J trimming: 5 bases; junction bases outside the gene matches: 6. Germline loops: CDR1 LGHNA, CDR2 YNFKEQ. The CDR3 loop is CASSQVRDRGLYGYTF. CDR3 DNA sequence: TGTGCCAGCAGCCAAGTACGGGACAGGGGGTTATATGGCTACACCTTC.

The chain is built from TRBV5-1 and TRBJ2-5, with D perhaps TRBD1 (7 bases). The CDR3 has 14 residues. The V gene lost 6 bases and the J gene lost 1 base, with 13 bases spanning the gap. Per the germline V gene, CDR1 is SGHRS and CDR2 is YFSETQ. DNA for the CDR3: TGCGCCAGCAAGACAGGGACTGTCCAAGAGACCCAGTACTTC. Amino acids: CASKTGTVQETQYF.

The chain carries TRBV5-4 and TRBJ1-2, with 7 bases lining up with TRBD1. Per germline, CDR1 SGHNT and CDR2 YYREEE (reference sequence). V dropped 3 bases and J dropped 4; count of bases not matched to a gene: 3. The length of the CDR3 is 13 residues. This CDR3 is CASSSPGGYGYTF. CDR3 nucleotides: TGTGCCAGCAGCTCCCCAGGGGGCTATGGCTACACCTTC.

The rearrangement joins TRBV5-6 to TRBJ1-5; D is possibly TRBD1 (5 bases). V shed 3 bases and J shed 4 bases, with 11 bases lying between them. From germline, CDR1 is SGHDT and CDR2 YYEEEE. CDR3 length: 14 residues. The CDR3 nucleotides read TGTGCCAGCAGCTACAGATCAGGGAATCAGCCCCAGCATTTT. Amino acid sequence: CASSYRSGNQPQHF.

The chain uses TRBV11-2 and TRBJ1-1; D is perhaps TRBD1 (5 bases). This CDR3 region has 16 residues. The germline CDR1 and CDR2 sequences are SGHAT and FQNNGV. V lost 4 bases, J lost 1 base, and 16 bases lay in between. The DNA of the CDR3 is TGTGCCAGCAGCTCAATCCGCGGGGGGAGGAACACTGAAGCTTTCTTT. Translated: CASSSIRGGRNTEAFF.

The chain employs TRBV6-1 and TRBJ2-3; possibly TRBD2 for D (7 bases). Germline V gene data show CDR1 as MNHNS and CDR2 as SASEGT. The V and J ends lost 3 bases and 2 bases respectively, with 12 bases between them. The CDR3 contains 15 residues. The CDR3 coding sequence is TGTGCCAGCAGTGAGCGGGGGCGGTACACAGATACGCAGTATTTT. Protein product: CASSERGRYTDTQYF.

The CDR3 nucleotides read TGTGCCAGCTCACCATCTGGGACAGGGGGGACTGAAGCTTTCTTT. This translates into CASSPSGTGGTEAFF. V and J are TRBV18 and TRBJ1-1; 11 positions agree with TRBD1. The CDR3 runs to 15 residues. V shed 2 bases and J 5 bases; nucleotides not matched to a gene: 4. Germline CDR1 reads KGHSH; CDR2 reads LQKENI.

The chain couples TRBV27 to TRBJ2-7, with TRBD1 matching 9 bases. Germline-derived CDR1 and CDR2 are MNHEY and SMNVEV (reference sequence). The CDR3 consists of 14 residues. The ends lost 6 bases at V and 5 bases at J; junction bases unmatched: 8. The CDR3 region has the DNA TGTGCCAGCAGCCCCGGGACAGGGTCCAACGAGCAGTACTTC. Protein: CASSPGTGSNEQYF.

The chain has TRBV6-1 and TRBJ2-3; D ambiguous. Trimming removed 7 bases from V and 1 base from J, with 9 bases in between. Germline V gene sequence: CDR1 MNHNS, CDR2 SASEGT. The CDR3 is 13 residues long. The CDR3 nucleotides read TGTGCCAGCACTAGGTGGGGCACAGATACGCAGTATTTT. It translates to CASTRWGTDTQYF.

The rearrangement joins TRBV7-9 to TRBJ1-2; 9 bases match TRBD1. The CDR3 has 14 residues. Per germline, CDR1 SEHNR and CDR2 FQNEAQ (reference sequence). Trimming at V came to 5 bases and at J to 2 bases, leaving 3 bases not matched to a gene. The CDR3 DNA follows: TGTGCCAGCAGCCAACAGGGGGCCAACTATGGCTACACCTTC. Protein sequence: CASSQQGANYGYTF. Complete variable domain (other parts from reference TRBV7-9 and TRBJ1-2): DTGVSQNPRHKITKRGQNVTFRCDPISEHNRLYWYRQTLGQGPEFLTYFQNEAQLEKSRLLSDRFSAERPKGSFSTLEIQRTEQGDSAMYLCASSQQGANYGYTFGSGTRLTVV.

The chain's CDR3 is CASSLKLGGEQYF. The CDR3 DNA is TGTGCCAGCAGCCTTAAGTTGGGGGGCGAGCAGTACTTC. The rearrangement links TRBV2 to TRBJ2-7; tentatively, D is TRBD2 (6 bases). CDR1 and CDR2 from the germline V gene are SNHLY and FYNNEI. The ends were cut back, 6 bases at V and 6 bases at J, with 15 bases in the middle. The CDR3 is 13 residues long.